The 14 T cell receptor beta chains listed next were all sequenced from one sample in a study of T-cell memory formation after mild COVID-19 (dated by TCRdb to the early 2020s). The library was made by 5' RACE. This sample was sequenced with an Illumina NovaSeq 6000. In-frame beta chains were kept once TCRdb had trimmed the public reads at Q25 with fastp and called clones with MiXCR. Records with the same CDR3 protein are collapsed into one entry carrying the most frequent genes and DNA. In all, the sample holds around 300,000 distinct CDR3 sequences, and approximately 14% of those were seen once. Of the sample, roughly 21% falls within the top ten clones. Sequencing used PBMCs or a T cell subset sorted from them (not recorded which). Every receptor here comes from a man aged 18 to 30 who had mild COVID-19 (a few samples of this study predate the infection). The sample titles of this study are shuffled in the database, so cell type and time point are left out; the donor was told from shared clones.

CDR3 residues: CASSFEGVDIQYF. The CDR3 DNA sequence: TGTGCCAGCAGTTTCGAAGGGGTCGACATTCAGTACTTC. The rearrangement uses TRBV12-3 or TRBV12-4 and TRBJ2-4, with D perhaps matching TRBD1 (5 bases). V lost 3 bases and J lost 8, with 11 bases in between. The CDR3 has 13 residues.

This sequence joins TRBV5-6 and TRBJ1-5; 7 bases fit TRBD1. The CDR3 consists of 13 residues. Trimming removed 1 base from V and 7 bases from J; junction bases left unmatched: 2. Germline CDR1 reads SGHDT; CDR2 reads YYEEEE. This CDR3 reads CASSLQGVQPQHF. In DNA, the CDR3 is TGTGCCAGCAGCTTGCAGGGGGTACAGCCCCAGCATTTT. The variable domain in full, completed from reference TRBV5-6 and TRBJ1-5, reads DAGVTQSPTHLIKTRGQQVTLRCSPKSGHDTVSWYQQALGQGPQFIFQYYEEEERQRGNFPDRFSGHQFPNYSSELNVNALLLGDSALYLCASSLQGVQPQHFGDGTRLSIL.

This clonotype was found many times. In nucleotides, the CDR3 is TGTGCCAGCAGTTTGCGAGACGAATACGAGCAGTACTTC. It codes for CASSLRDEYEQYF. The chain recombines TRBV7-9 with TRBJ2-7; no clear D gene. CDR3 length: 13 residues. CDR1 and CDR2 from the germline V gene are SEHNR and FQNEAQ (reference sequence). The V end lost 6 bases, the J end lost 4 bases, and 13 bases lay between the germline ends.

This clonotype appeared many times. The chain links TRBV20-1 to TRBJ2-6, with D tentatively TRBD1 (6 bases). The CDR3 extends over 14 amino acids. Germline CDR1 and CDR2: DFQATT and SNEGSKA (reference sequence). The V end was cut by 6 bases, the J end by 4 bases, with 13 bases between. The CDR3 DNA reads TGCAGTGCCATCCGGACAGAGGGGGCCAACGTCCTGACTTTC. It translates to CSAIRTEGANVLTF.

This clonotype has ten or more counts. The chain couples TRBV5-1 to TRBJ2-3; TRBD1 matches at 8 bases. V shed 3 bases, J shed 4 bases, and the junction held 7 bases outside the gene matches. Germline V gene lookup returns CDR1 SGHRS and CDR2 YFSETQ. The CDR3 has 15 amino acids. The CDR3 region has the DNA TGCGCCAGCAGCTCGCAGGGGGCAGGGGCAGATACGCAGTATTTT. Its protein product is CASSSQGAGADTQYF.

V usage is TRBV4-2 and J usage is TRBJ1-2; D is undetermined. Germline CDR1 LGHNA, CDR2 YNFKEQ. The CDR3 is 14 residues long. V shed 1 base and J shed 7 bases, with 13 bases lying between them. The CDR3 reads CASSQGAGRSGYTF. CDR3 sequence (DNA): TGTGCCAGCAGCCAAGGGGCGGGAAGGTCTGGCTACACCTTC.

This clonotype appeared a few times. The V call is TRBV4-2, the J call TRBJ2-1; the D gene is possibly TRBD1 (6 bases). Germline V gene sequence: CDR1 LGHNA, CDR2 YNFKEQ. This CDR3 has 15 residues. Trimming removed 1 base at V and 8 bases at J, with 15 bases between. The CDR3 DNA reads as TGTGCCAGCAGCCAAGGAGGGGGAGACTCCGATGAGCAGTTCTTC. This sequence encodes CASSQGGGDSDEQFF.

This clonotype occurred many times. The rearrangement joins TRBV29-1 to TRBJ1-5; D not resolved. Germline V lookup: CDR1 SQVTM, CDR2 ANQGSEA. This CDR3 region has 15 residues. V lost 0 bases, J lost 7 bases, and 16 bases lay in between. The CDR3 region has the DNA TGCAGCGTTGAAGATCGGTCACAGTCGAGGCAGCCCCAGCATTTT. It encodes CSVEDRSQSRQPQHF. The full variable domain, rest sourced from reference TRBV29-1 and TRBJ1-5, is SAVISQKPSRDICQRGTSLTIQCQVDSQVTMMFWYRQQPGQSLTLIATANQGSEATYESGFVIDKFPISRPNLTFSTLTVSNMSPEDSSIYLCSVEDRSQSRQPQHFGDGTRLSIL.

The chain joins TRBV6-5 to TRBJ2-7, with TRBD1 matching over 8 bases. The CDR3 covers 16 residues. Germline V lookup: CDR1 MNHEY, CDR2 SVGAGI. J was trimmed by 2 bases and V by 5 bases; bases with no gene match: 11. The DNA of the CDR3 is TGTGCCAGCAGTACAACACGGGACAGGATCGCCTACGAGCAGTACTTC. Translation gives CASSTTRDRIAYEQYF.

This clonotype was picked up a small number of times. The V call is TRBV7-3, the J call TRBJ1-1; 7 bases agree with TRBD1. V gave up 5 bases and J gave up 2 bases; unmatched junction bases: 11. CDR3 length: 16 amino acids. CDR1 and CDR2 from the germline V gene are SGHTA and FQGTGA. CDR3 sequence: CASSPIRTGGNTEAFF. CDR3 bases: TGTGCCAGCAGCCCAATCAGGACAGGAGGAAACACTGAAGCTTTCTTT.

J is TRBJ2-3 and V is TRBV9, with D perhaps matching TRBD2 (6 bases). Germline CDR1 SGDLS, CDR2 YYNGEE. The CDR3 spans 17 residues. The V gene lost 0 bases and the J gene lost 4 bases, with 18 bases spanning the gap. The CDR3 bases are TGTGCCAGCAGCGTAGCTCCTCCGGGACTCATGGCAGATACGCAGTATTTT. Residues: CASSVAPPGLMADTQYF. Supplemented by reference TRBV9 and TRBJ2-3, the full variable domain reads DSGVTQTPKHLITATGQRVTLRCSPRSGDLSVYWYQQSLDQGLQFLIQYYNGEERAKGNILERFSAQQFPDLHSELNLSSLELGDSALYFCASSVAPPGLMADTQYFGPGTRLTVL.

The rearrangement uses TRBV4-2 and TRBJ2-3; 13 bases map to TRBD2. Germline loops: CDR1 LGHNA, CDR2 YNFKEQ. V was pared by 1 base and J by 6 bases, with 13 bases of the junction left unmatched. CDR3 length: 19 amino acids. DNA for the CDR3: TGTGCCAGCAGCCAAGGGGCAGTACGACTAGCGGGGGGCCGGGATACGCAGTATTTT. Encoded protein: CASSQGAVRLAGGRDTQYF.

The gene calls are TRBV10-3 and TRBJ1-2; 8 bases line up with TRBD1. V lost 2 bases to trimming and J lost 7 bases; unmatched junction nucleotides: 9. Germline-derived CDR1 and CDR2 are ENHRY and SYGVKD. The CDR3 consists of 15 residues. CDR3 coding DNA: TGTGCCATCAGTGAGCCAGGGGGCGCATCAGCTGGCTACACCTTC. It yields the protein CAISEPGGASAGYTF.

This clonotype came up a few times. The chain joins TRBV6-2 or TRBV6-3 to TRBJ1-2; 8 nucleotides align to TRBD1. Trimming at V came to 6 bases and at J to 8 bases, leaving 14 bases not matched to a gene. The CDR3 extends over 15 amino acids. The germline V gene has CDR1 MNHEY and CDR2 SVGEGT. CDR3 in amino acids: CASSEPGQAFWGYTF. The CDR3 DNA reads as TGTGCCAGCAGCGAACCGGGACAGGCCTTTTGGGGCTACACCTTC.